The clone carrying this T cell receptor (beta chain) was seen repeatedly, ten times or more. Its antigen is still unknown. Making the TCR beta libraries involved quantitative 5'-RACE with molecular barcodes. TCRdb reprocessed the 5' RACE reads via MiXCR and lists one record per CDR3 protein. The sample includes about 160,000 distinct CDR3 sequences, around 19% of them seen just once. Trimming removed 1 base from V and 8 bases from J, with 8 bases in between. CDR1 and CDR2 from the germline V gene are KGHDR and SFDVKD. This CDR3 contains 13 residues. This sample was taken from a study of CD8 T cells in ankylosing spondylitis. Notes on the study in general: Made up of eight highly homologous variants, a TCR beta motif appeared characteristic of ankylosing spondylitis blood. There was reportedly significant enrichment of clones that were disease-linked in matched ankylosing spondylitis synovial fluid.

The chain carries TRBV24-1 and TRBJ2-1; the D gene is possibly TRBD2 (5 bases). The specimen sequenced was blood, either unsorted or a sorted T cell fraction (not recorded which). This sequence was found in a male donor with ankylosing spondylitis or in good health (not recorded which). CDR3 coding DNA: TGTGCCACCAGTGATTTCGCGGACTATGAGCAGTTCTTC. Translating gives CATSDFADYEQFF.